These 29 T cell receptor beta chains were all obtained from the same sample, sequenced in a study of somatic mutations in cytotoxic T cells in rheumatoid arthritis. Sequenced by immunoSEQ multiplex PCR; TCRdb stores in-frame clones only, minus some. Of about 3,400 clones listed, around 80% were seen once; the top ten hold less than 30%. Material: CD8+ T cells sorted from blood. The receptors were gathered from a man aged 45-65 years with rheumatoid arthritis.

V gene TRBV6-6 combines with J gene TRBJ2-1; 11 nucleotides match TRBD2. CDR1 is MNHNY and CDR2 is SVGAGI in the germline V gene (reference sequence). This CDR3 region has 15 residues. Trimming took 6 bases from V and 9 from J; bases not matched to a gene: 10. For the CDR3, the DNA is TGTGCCAGCAGCTATACTAGCGGGAGCTTCGCTGAGCAGTTCTTC. This encodes CASSYTSGSFAEQFF.

A single count supports this clone. The chain is built from TRBV19 and TRBJ2-2; 10 bases match TRBD2. J lost 10 bases, V lost 4 bases, and 6 bases had no gene match. The germline V gene has CDR1 LNHDA and CDR2 SQIVND (reference sequence). The CDR3 runs to 14 residues. The CDR3 sequence is CASSTLAGEEELFF. In nucleotides, the CDR3 is TGTGCCAGTAGTACCCTAGCGGGAGAGGAGGAGCTGTTTTTT.

In this sample, this clone turned up once. This sequence joins TRBV28 and TRBJ1-1; unclear D gene. This CDR3 comprises 15 residues. Trimming removed 5 bases from V and 1 base from J, with 14 bases in between. Germline V gives CDR1 MDHEN, CDR2 SYDVKM. The CDR3 loop reads CASSNRPVKNTEAFF. As DNA, the CDR3 is TGTGCCAGCAGTAACAGACCGGTAAAGAACACTGAAGCTTTCTTT.

The genes are TRBV30 and TRBJ2-7; the match to TRBD1 covers 7 bases. This CDR3 contains 13 residues. Trimming took 3 bases from V and 4 from J; bases not matched to a gene: 6. Germline V gene sequence: CDR1 GTSNPN, CDR2 SVGIG (reference sequence). CDR3 protein: CAWRADRPYEQYF. CDR3 sequence (DNA): TGTGCCTGGAGAGCGGACAGGCCATACGAGCAGTACTTC.

This clone was observed a single time. This sequence joins TRBV4-2 and TRBJ2-7; 7 bases are shared with TRBD2. This CDR3 region has 14 residues. Trimming at V came to 1 base and at J to 7 bases, leaving 7 bases not matched to a gene. Germline V gives CDR1 LGHNA, CDR2 YNFKEQ. CDR3 sequence reads: CASSQGREVREQYF. The CDR3, as DNA: TGTGCCAGCAGCCAAGGACGGGAGGTAAGGGAGCAGTACTTC.

The CDR3 spells CASGTTGVMETQYF. The CDR3 DNA reads as TGTGCCAGCGGGACGACAGGGGTCATGGAGACCCAGTACTTC. The chain uses TRBV27 and TRBJ2-5; 8 bases are a match to TRBD1. The CDR3 has 14 residues. The junction had 10 bases not matched to a gene; V was cut back by 8 bases and J by 5 bases. The germline V gene encodes CDR1 MNHEY and CDR2 SMNVEV (reference sequence).

The rearrangement joins TRBV19 to TRBJ2-1; D perhaps matches TRBD1 (5 bases). From germline, CDR1 is LNHDA and CDR2 SQIVND (reference sequence). This CDR3 has 16 amino acids. V was clipped by 2 bases and J by 7 bases, with 18 bases between them. Written as DNA, the CDR3 is TGTGCCAGTAGTATAAGATCCCTCCAGGGTGAGAATGAGCAGTTCTTC. This codes for CASSIRSLQGENEQFF.

The gene calls are TRBV9 and TRBJ1-2, with TRBD1 identical over 10 bases. This CDR3 has 14 amino acids. Germline loops: CDR1 SGDLS, CDR2 YYNGEE. Unmatched junction bases numbered 1, after V lost 0 bases and J lost 5 bases. CDR3 sequence reads: CASSVGGQGYGYTF. In DNA, the CDR3 is TGTGCCAGCAGCGTAGGGGGACAGGGGTATGGCTACACCTTC.

This clone was counted once. The chain carries TRBV7-8 and TRBJ2-2; a possible D gene is TRBD1 (5 bases). CDR1 is SGHVS and CDR2 is FQNEAQ in the germline V gene. The ends were cut back, 5 bases at V and 5 bases at J, with 15 bases in the middle. CDR3 length: 15 amino acids. The CDR3 loop is CASSPQGLGTGELFF. The CDR3, as DNA: TGTGCCAGCAGCCCGCAGGGCTTAGGGACCGGGGAGCTGTTTTTT.

The table lists this clone with a count of one. V and J are TRBV4-2 and TRBJ2-4; D not certain. Trimming cost V 1 base and J 0 bases, with 7 bases left between them. Per the germline V gene, CDR1 is LGHNA and CDR2 is YNFKEQ. This CDR3 contains 15 residues. The CDR3 nucleotides are TGTGCCAGCAGCCAAGTGGCAGGAGCCAAAAACATTCAGTACTTC. It codes for CASSQVAGAKNIQYF.

The chain joins TRBV10-1 to TRBJ2-1; 14 bases align to TRBD2. After removal of 5 bases from V and 3 bases from J, the junction contained 6 bases not matched to a gene. Germline loops: CDR1 WNHNN, CDR2 SYGVQD (reference sequence). The CDR3 is 17 residues long. This chain's CDR3 is CASSPGLAGEGYNEQFF. The DNA of the CDR3 is TGCGCCAGCAGTCCGGGACTAGCGGGAGAAGGCTACAATGAGCAGTTCTTC.

This clone appeared a single time. The V and J genes are TRBV7-8 and TRBJ2-7; D is unresolved. V was pared by 3 bases and J by 10 bases, with 16 bases between. This CDR3 region has 13 residues. Germline V gene sequence: CDR1 SGHVS, CDR2 FQNEAQ. In DNA form, the CDR3 reads TGTGCCAGCAGCTTGATCCCCCCCCAGTTTCAGTACTTC. Encoded protein: CASSLIPPQFQYF.

J is TRBJ2-7 and V is TRBV28; D perhaps matches TRBD1 (6 bases). Germline CDR1 reads MDHEN; CDR2 reads SYDVKM. The CDR3 length is 14 residues. V gave up 3 bases and J gave up 3 bases, with 12 bases separating them. CDR3 sequence: CASSFAGAIYEQYF. The CDR3 nucleotides are TGTGCCAGCAGTTTTGCAGGGGCTATCTACGAGCAGTACTTC.

J is TRBJ1-1 and V is TRBV4-1; the D is unclear. The CDR3 runs to 15 residues. CDR1 MGHRA and CDR2 YSYEKL come from the germline V gene. Between the trimmed V and J ends, which lost 4 bases and 3 bases, there was a span of 15 bases. The CDR3 DNA is TGCGCCAGCAGCCCCAGCCCGGTTCGGGACACTGAAGCTTTCTTT. This translates into CASSPSPVRDTEAFF.

The chain links TRBV27 to TRBJ2-2; the D is unclear. CDR1 is MNHEY, CDR2 SMNVEV, per germline (reference sequence). Trimming removed 0 bases at V and 6 bases at J, with 14 bases between. This CDR3 contains 16 residues. CDR3: CASSLSRIIYPGELFF. The CDR3 nucleotides read TGTGCCAGCAGTTTATCGCGGATAATCTACCCCGGGGAGCTGTTTTTT.

The rearrangement uses TRBV6-1 and TRBJ2-7; 10 bases match TRBD2. The trim removed 2 bases at V and 4 bases at J, leaving 5 bases unmatched. The CDR3 covers 15 residues. Germline V gene data show CDR1 as MNHNS and CDR2 as SASEGT. The CDR3 region has the DNA TGTGCCAGCAGTGAAAGGCTAGCGGGAGAGTACGAGCAGTACTTC. Amino acids: CASSERLAGEYEQYF.

The sample holds one count of this clone. The genes are TRBV2 and TRBJ2-3, with 12 bases aligning to TRBD2. Germline V gives CDR1 SNHLY, CDR2 FYNNEI. The CDR3 runs to 14 residues. The J segment lost 6 bases and the V segment lost 3 bases, leaving 1 base of the junction unmatched. CDR3 coding DNA: TGTGCCAGCAGTGACGGGACTAGCGGGGATACGCAGTATTTT. Amino acids: CASSDGTSGDTQYF.

J is TRBJ2-1 and V is TRBV7-8; 8 bases are a match to TRBD2. V shed 4 bases, J shed 5 bases, and the junction held 7 bases outside the gene matches. Germline assignment: CDR1 SGHVS and CDR2 FQNEAQ. This CDR3 spans 15 amino acids. This CDR3 is CASSSSGSMHNEQFF. The CDR3 DNA sequence: TGTGCCAGCAGCTCGAGCGGGAGCATGCACAATGAGCAGTTCTTC.

By share of the sample, this clone is large. The V call is TRBV4-2, the J call TRBJ2-2; TRBD2 aligns across 8 bases. V was pared by 5 bases and J by 6 bases, with 5 bases of the junction left unmatched. CDR3 length: 14 residues. Germline CDR1 reads LGHNA; CDR2 reads YNFKEQ. The CDR3 loop reads CASSYGGEPGELFF. CDR3 bases: TGTGCCAGCAGCTACGGGGGGGAACCCGGGGAGCTGTTTTTT.

In its sample, this clone was seen a few times. The chain links TRBV5-1 to TRBJ2-7, with 11 positions matching TRBD2. Germline values: CDR1 SGHRS, CDR2 YFSETQ. The CDR3 consists of 15 residues. V dropped 5 bases and J dropped 2; count of bases not matched to a gene: 6. For the CDR3, the DNA is TGCGCCAGCAGAGGGACTAGCGGAAAAACCTACGAGCAGTACTTC. Amino acids: CASRGTSGKTYEQYF.

This chain links TRBV9 with TRBJ1-5; D gene uncertain. The V gene's germline CDR1 is SGDLS and CDR2 YYNGEE. CDR3 length: 15 residues. The V end was cut by 2 bases, the J end by 0 bases, with 9 bases between. CDR3 protein: CASSVGGNSNQPQHF. As DNA, the CDR3 is TGTGCCAGCAGCGTGGGAGGGAATAGCAATCAGCCCCAGCATTTT.

The chain links TRBV13 to TRBJ2-1; D remains ambiguous. This CDR3 is 13 amino acids long. V gave up 1 base and J gave up 5 bases, with 6 bases separating them. Germline V gives CDR1 PRHDT, CDR2 FYEKMQ (reference sequence). In nucleotides, the CDR3 is TGTGCCAGCAGCTTAGACTTCAACAATGAGCAGTTCTTC. Its translation: CASSLDFNNEQFF.

The V and J genes are TRBV14 and TRBJ1-1; 11 bases fit TRBD1. V shed 3 bases, J shed 3 bases, and the junction held 12 bases outside the gene matches. Germline V gene sequence: CDR1 SGHDN, CDR2 FVKESK. CDR3 size: 18 residues. The CDR3 loop is CASSHALPGQGGYTEAFF. As DNA, the CDR3 is TGTGCCAGCAGCCATGCTCTCCCGGGACAGGGGGGATACACTGAAGCTTTCTTT.

This clone was observed a single time. The rearrangement uses TRBV6-1 and TRBJ1-2, with TRBD1 identical over 10 bases. This CDR3 comprises 17 residues. V lost 2 bases to trimming and J lost 4 bases; unmatched junction nucleotides: 10. The germline gives CDR1 MNHNS, CDR2 SASEGT. The DNA for the CDR3 is TGTGCCAGCAGTGAAAGGTATTCGGGACAGGGGACCTATGGCTACACCTTC. Its protein is CASSERYSGQGTYGYTF.

The chain joins TRBV5-4 to TRBJ2-7; TRBD1 aligns across 7 bases. The CDR3 runs 13 residues. Trimming cost V 3 bases and J 2 bases; bases outside gene matches: 2. Germline V CDR1 and CDR2: SGHNT, YYREEE (reference sequence). The CDR3 bases are TGTGCCAGCAGCTCTGACAGGGCCTACGAGCAGTACTTC. Its translation is CASSSDRAYEQYF.

The rearrangement joins TRBV2 to TRBJ1-2, with D possibly TRBD1 on 5 matching bases. The CDR3 consists of 12 residues. V was cut by 5 bases and J by 4 bases, with 8 bases left in between. Germline V gene sequence: CDR1 SNHLY, CDR2 FYNNEI. The CDR3, as DNA: TGTGCCAGCAGTCAGGGATTCTATGGCTACACCTTC. This codes for CASSQGFYGYTF.

The gene calls are TRBV13 and TRBJ2-1; 8 positions match TRBD2. The CDR3 sequence is 14 residues long. J lost 6 bases, V lost 3 bases, and 4 bases had no gene match. Germline V gives CDR1 PRHDT, CDR2 FYEKMQ (reference sequence). This CDR3 reads CASSFLAGSNEQFF. The CDR3 bases are TGTGCCAGCAGCTTTCTAGCGGGCAGCAATGAGCAGTTCTTC.

Concerning this clone itself: One junction end disagrees with the germline gene, perhaps due to a read error. Here the CDR3 DNA reads TGTGCCAGCAGTTTCGGGAGGCTGCCTTCCTACGGGCAGTACTTC. Amino acids: CASSFGRLPSYGQYF. J is TRBJ2-7 and V is TRBV2, with 7 nucleotides matching TRBD2. The CDR3 consists of 15 residues. Germline V lookup: CDR1 SNHLY, CDR2 FYNNEI.

The V and J genes are TRBV27 and TRBJ2-3; maybe TRBD1 (6 bases). V lost 2 bases and J lost 5, with 17 bases in between. This CDR3 contains 16 residues. CDR1 is MNHEY and CDR2 is SMNVEV in the germline V gene (reference sequence). The CDR3 reads CASSLHNGRGRDTQYF. CDR3 nucleotide sequence: TGTGCCAGCAGTTTACATAATGGCAGGGGTCGAGATACGCAGTATTTT.